What follows describes a single T cell receptor beta chain. Its antigen is not yet known. Within one base of it there is no much larger clone, and no base qualities were kept. These data come from a study of blood T cell repertoires in COVID-19 (dated by TCRdb to 2020 to 2021). With regard to the full study: The collaborator samples originated in the United States, Italy and Spain and spanned the acute and convalescent phases of COVID-19. The material from the prospective study consisted of cDNA or gDNA derived from T cells, B-cell-depleted T cells, or PBMCs. Subjects who had been exposed to COVID-19, were actively infected with it, or had recovered from it provided the deeply sampled blood TCRbeta repertoires that made up the dataset. The repertoires were released in a freely available public database intended as a resource for research on the immune response to SARS-CoV-2. Samples were obtained from the ongoing ImmuneRACE study (first 160 participants) and from over 1,000 subjects provided by 6 global collaborators. A de-identified subject ID, COVID-19 status, age in years and sex were almost always included in the sample metadata. Where available, HLA class I and class II types were taken from metadata supplied by the sample provider and were not determined by assay-based typing.

TCRbeta CDR3 regions were amplified from genomic DNA using the immunoSEQ Assay, a bias-controlled multiplex PCR. As for how the authors treated the data: The number of nucleated cells in each sample was estimated by amplification of reference gene primers within the assay. To quantify the absolute abundance of each unique TCRbeta CDR3 rearrangement, sequence reads were collapsed and filtered. For each sample, productive Simpson clonality was calculated as the square root of Simpson's diversity index over productive rearrangements. Here the immuneACCESS table is served through TCRdb, limited to in-frame sequences with V and J called. Missing clones are a known gap in these copies; in checked studies unresolved V genes cover under half, and the rest lacks a known reason. V and J calls and clone size are as listed in that table; D and trimming were resolved from the DNA. The table for this sample lists approximately 80,000 clones; over 65% of them were counted only once. About 5.7% of the sample comes from the top ten.

Sequences SEHNR (CDR1) and FQNEAQ (CDR2) are obtained from the germline V gene (reference sequence). Including the terminal cysteine and phenylalanine, the CDR3 comprises 14 residues. Only the CDR3 DNA is retained, 42 bases long and in frame from the first base. V sheds 5 bases and J sheds 3 bases, leaving 13 bases between their ends. Whole blood was collected in K2EDTA tubes by collaborating institutions according to the institutions' own protocols. Collaborator samples were shipped for TCRbeta analysis as frozen whole blood, isolated PBMCs, or DNA extracted from either sample type. General study outcomes and caveats: The amount of clinical and demographic metadata varied by source and participant and was provided uncurated.

The TCR originated in a man aged 50 to 60 with active or convalescent COVID-19. Sequencing was carried out using peripheral blood. The chain links TRBV7-9 with TRBJ1-2, and possibly TRBD1, on 5 matching bases. The nucleotide sequence reads TGTGCCAGCAGCCCGGGGGAGGGGCACTATGGCTACACCTTC. Translation gives CASSPGEGHYGYTF.